The 2 T cell receptor beta chains given below trace back to one sample, sequenced in a study of blood T cells in healthy people across ages. The use of a sample-barcoded 5' primer and a J-beta primer mix characterized a second PCR of about 7 to 12 cycles. TCRdb called the 5' RACE reads again in MiXCR, with one record for every CDR3 protein. This table has fewer than 1,000,000 distinct CDR3 sequences, about half appearing once. Material for sequencing was blood. The receptors derive from an older man in good health.

The gene calls are TRBV6-2 or TRBV6-3 and TRBJ1-5; D is unclear. The V end was cut by 8 bases, the J end by 6 bases, with 17 bases between. The CDR3 loop spans 14 amino acids. The germline gives CDR1 MNHEY, CDR2 SVGEGT. In nucleotides, the CDR3 is TGTGCCAGCGCGATTGAGGCGCCTTCTCAGCCCCAGCATTTT. Protein sequence: CASAIEAPSQPQHF.

This chain connects TRBV7-2 to TRBJ2-1; 7 nucleotides align to TRBD2. CDR1 is SGHTA, CDR2 FQGNSA, per germline. Trimming at V came to 5 bases and at J to 1 base, leaving 11 bases not matched to a gene. This CDR3 is 17 amino acids long. Here the CDR3 reads CASSPFGGRSSYNEQFF. The DNA of the CDR3 is TGTGCCAGCAGCCCATTCGGCGGGAGAAGTTCCTACAATGAGCAGTTCTTC.